These 3 T cell receptor beta chains originate from one sample sequenced in a study of blood T cell repertoires in COVID-19. This table comes from immunoSEQ multiplex PCR, and its TCRdb copy is limited to in-frame clones, with some not included. The table lists more than 45,000 clones, 78% of them singletons. Sequencing was carried out using peripheral blood. The receptors come from a human donor in a cohort sampled during active COVID-19.

The chain joins TRBV2 to TRBJ1-4; 9 nucleotides agree with TRBD1. Losses at the gene ends were 8 bases for V and 7 bases for J; bases not matched to a gene: 5. CDR3 length: 13 residues. In germline, CDR1 is SNHLY, CDR2 FYNNEI. This chain's CDR3 is CASVGTGSEKLFF. The DNA for the CDR3 is TGTGCCAGCGTAGGGACAGGGTCTGAAAAACTGTTTTTT.

This chain connects TRBV19 to TRBJ2-1; possible D gene TRBD2, 7 bases. The CDR3 sequence is 15 residues long. V dropped 7 bases and J dropped 3 bases, with 16 bases sitting between them. Germline CDR1 and CDR2: LNHDA and SQIVND (reference sequence). The CDR3 here is CASKLGGASYNEQFF. CDR3 DNA sequence: TGTGCCAGTAAACTGGGGGGGGCTAGCTACAATGAGCAGTTCTTC.

This chain links TRBV5-1 with TRBJ2-3; 7 nucleotides align to TRBD2. Trimming at V came to 4 bases and at J to 2 bases, leaving 4 bases not matched to a gene. Germline CDR1 and CDR2: SGHRS and YFSETQ. This CDR3 region has 14 residues. The CDR3 reads CASSLGDYTDTQYF. CDR3 bases: TGCGCCAGCAGCCTAGGGGACTACACAGATACGCAGTATTTT.